The 29 T cell receptor beta chains listed next were all sequenced from one sample in a study of OX40 agonist ivuxolimab in advanced cancers. The library was built by means of the immunoSEQ multiplex PCR assay. The table comes from immuneACCESS by way of TCRdb, which keeps in-frame sequences with V and J called. Part of the clones is missing from these tables; in studies checked, under half for an unresolved V gene and the rest for unknown reasons. A total of tens of thousands of clones appear in this sample, approximately 88% of them only once. Approximately 25% of the sample belongs to the ten largest clones. The source was CD4+ or CD8+ T cells sorted from blood, collected in a trial of the OX40 agonist ivuxolimab. The receptors come from an adult with an advanced solid tumor such as melanoma, head and neck, liver or kidney cancer.

The V call is TRBV11-2, the J call TRBJ1-2; a possible D gene is TRBD1 (6 bases). Germline V CDR1 and CDR2: SGHAT, FQNNGV. This CDR3 comprises 13 residues. Trimming took off 5 bases at V and 5 bases at J, with 12 bases between the two ends. The CDR3 protein is CASSATTGYGYTF. DNA of the CDR3: TGTGCCAGCAGCGCAACGACAGGTTATGGCTACACCTTC. Full variable domain (rest looked up from reference TRBV11-2 and TRBJ1-2): EAGVAQSPRYKIIEKRQSVAFWCNPISGHATLYWYQQILGQGPKLLIQFQNNGVVDDSQLPKDRFSAERLKGVDSTLKIQPAKLEDSAVYLCASSATTGYGYTFGSGTRLTVV.

The chain links TRBV7-2 to TRBJ2-3; TRBD1 might be the D (5 bases). The CDR3 length is 11 residues. V lost 4 bases and J 6 bases, leaving 5 bases between the germline ends. In germline, CDR1 is SGHTA, CDR2 FQGNSA. CDR3 loop: CASSWGDTQYF. The CDR3 DNA reads TGTGCCAGCAGCTGGGGCGATACGCAGTATTTT. Looking up the rest from reference TRBV7-2 and TRBJ2-3 gives the full variable domain: GAGVSQSPSNKVTEKGKDVELRCDPISGHTALYWYRQSLGQGLEFLIYFQGNSAPDKSGLPSDRFSAERTGGSVSTLTIQRTQQEDSAVYLCASSWGDTQYFGPGTRLTVL.

The chain is built from TRBV28 and TRBJ2-3; TRBD2 might be the D (5 bases). With 2 bases removed from V and 1 base from J, the gap between germline ends came to 10 bases. In germline, CDR1 is MDHEN, CDR2 SYDVKM. This CDR3 region has 15 residues. In nucleotides, the CDR3 is TGTGCCAGCAGTTTAAGGCGGGTTCGCACAGATACGCAGTATTTT. Amino acids: CASSLRRVRTDTQYF.

The rearrangement joins TRBV14 to TRBJ2-1; a weak D match, TRBD1 (6 bases). V shed 2 bases and J shed 10 bases, with 12 bases lying between them. The CDR3 is made up of 13 amino acids. The germline CDR1 and CDR2 sequences are SGHDN and FVKESK. The CDR3 protein is CASSQWSGTEQFF. The DNA for the CDR3 is TGTGCCAGCAGCCAATGGTCCGGGACAGAGCAGTTCTTC.

The chain is built from TRBV19 and TRBJ2-7, with D uncertain. Looked up from germline, CDR1 is LNHDA and CDR2 is SQIVND (reference sequence). The V end was cut by 2 bases, the J end by 3 bases, with 5 bases between. The CDR3 is 12 amino acids. CDR3 nucleotides: TGTGCCAGTAGTATATCGGGCTACGAGCAGTACTTC. It is translated as CASSISGYEQYF.

The rearrangement joins TRBV5-1 to TRBJ2-7; TRBD1 aligns across 8 bases. The CDR3 has 14 residues. Germline assignment: CDR1 SGHRS and CDR2 YFSETQ. V was pared by 3 bases and J by 6 bases, with 8 bases of the junction left unmatched. The CDR3 nucleotides are TGCGCCAGCAGCTGGACGGACAGGGACCTCGAGCAGTACTTC. Translating it yields CASSWTDRDLEQYF. The full variable domain, its missing parts supplied by reference TRBV5-1 and TRBJ2-7, is KAGVTQTPRYLIKTRGQQVTLSCSPISGHRSVSWYQQTPGQGLQFLFEYFSETQRNKGNFPGRFSGRQFSNSRSEMNVSTLELGDSALYLCASSWTDRDLEQYFGPGTRLTVT.

The V gene is TRBV10-1, the J gene TRBJ2-2, with D possibly TRBD1 on 6 matching bases. Looked up from germline, CDR1 is WNHNN and CDR2 is SYGVQD (reference sequence). This CDR3 has 15 residues. Trimming removed 3 bases at V and 2 bases at J, with 10 bases between. The CDR3 protein is CASSDYRENTGELFF. The CDR3 region has the DNA TGCGCCAGCAGTGACTACAGGGAAAACACCGGGGAGCTGTTTTTT.

The V and J genes are TRBV6-5 and TRBJ1-2; TRBD1 might be the D (6 bases). The CDR3 is made up of 12 amino acids. The V end lost 5 bases, the J end lost 5 bases, and 9 bases lay between the germline ends. The V gene's germline CDR1 is MNHEY and CDR2 SVGAGI. DNA for the CDR3: TGTGCCAGCAGTGGGGACATTTATGGCTACACCTTC. Amino acids: CASSGDIYGYTF.

This sequence joins TRBV5-6 and TRBJ2-1, with 9 bases fitting TRBD2. The junction had 11 bases not matched to a gene; V was cut back by 5 bases and J by 8 bases. The CDR3 contains 15 residues. Germline V gene sequence: CDR1 SGHDT, CDR2 YYEEEE. CDR3 DNA sequence: TGTGCCAGCAGTTTAGCCCTAGCGGGGAGACATGAGCAGTTCTTC. It yields the protein CASSLALAGRHEQFF.

The chain carries TRBV6-5 and TRBJ1-2; D remains unclear. The V gene lost 0 bases and the J gene lost 6 bases, with 8 bases spanning the gap. Per the germline V gene, CDR1 is MNHEY and CDR2 is SVGAGI. This CDR3 has 13 residues. DNA for the CDR3: TGTGCCAGCAGTTACTCGGCACTCAATGGCTACACCTTC. Translating gives CASSYSALNGYTF.

This clone was recorded a few times. V gene TRBV5-1 combines with J gene TRBJ1-5, with D possibly matching TRBD1 (5 bases). With 5 bases removed from V and 5 bases from J, the gap between germline ends came to 14 bases. Germline lookup yields CDR1 SGHRS and CDR2 YFSETQ. This CDR3 comprises 14 residues. This CDR3 is CASSPTGSDQPQHF. The CDR3 DNA reads TGCGCCAGCAGTCCAACAGGATCAGATCAGCCCCAGCATTTT. Based on the CDR3 plus reference TRBV5-1 and TRBJ1-5, the full variable domain is KAGVTQTPRYLIKTRGQQVTLSCSPISGHRSVSWYQQTPGQGLQFLFEYFSETQRNKGNFPGRFSGRQFSNSRSEMNVSTLELGDSALYLCASSPTGSDQPQHFGDGTRLSIL.

DNA for the CDR3: TGTGCCAGCAGTCAAAACAGGGTCCCTGAAGCTTTCTTT. Translating it yields CASSQNRVPEAFF. This rearrangement joins TRBV6-5 to TRBJ1-1, with a tentative D call TRBD1 (6 bases). V lost 5 bases, J lost 6 bases, and 13 bases lay in between. Germline V gives CDR1 MNHEY, CDR2 SVGAGI. CDR3 length: 13 residues.

This chain links TRBV4-3 with TRBJ2-1; tentative D call: TRBD1 (5 bases). Germline loops: CDR1 LGHNA, CDR2 YSLEER. This CDR3 comprises 14 residues. Trimming pared 4 bases from V and 9 bases from J, leaving 16 bases between. As DNA, the CDR3 is TGCGCCAGCAGCCCCCTGGGGCCAGTTGGTGAGCAGTTCTTC. This sequence encodes CASSPLGPVGEQFF.

Notes on this clone: Within the sample, other DNA sequences also encode this same CDR3. V usage is TRBV7-6 and J usage is TRBJ2-3; 11 bases agree with TRBD1. After removal of 6 bases from V and 1 base from J, the junction contained 3 bases not matched to a gene. The germline V gene has CDR1 SGHVS and CDR2 FNYEAQ. The CDR3 length is 15 residues. Written as DNA, the CDR3 is TGTGCCAGCAGACGGACAGGGGGCGGCACAGATACGCAGTATTTT. It codes for CASRRTGGGTDTQYF.

CDR3: CASSQDTETSGTPKNIQYF. The CDR3 coding sequence is TGCGCCAGCAGCCAAGATACGGAAACTAGCGGGACCCCAAAAAACATTCAGTACTTC. The chain links TRBV4-1 to TRBJ2-4; 10 nucleotides match TRBD2. With 0 bases clipped from V and 4 bases from J, the junction kept 12 bases outside the gene matches. Per the germline V gene, CDR1 is MGHRA and CDR2 is YSYEKL. CDR3 size: 19 residues.

The chain combines TRBV10-2 with TRBJ2-1; D is ambiguous. Germline V gives CDR1 WSHSY, CDR2 SAAADI. There are 11 residues in the CDR3. Trimming pared 4 bases from V and 9 bases from J, leaving 7 bases between. CDR3 bases: TGCGCCAGCAGTGGGCTAACTGAGCAGTTCTTC. As protein: CASSGLTEQFF.

With regard to this clone: An end of the junction does not agree with germline; a read error may underlie this. As DNA, the CDR3 is TGTGCCAGCATCGAAGGGGGGGCTCGGGTCTTC. Protein product: CASIEGGARVF. The chain combines TRBV2 with TRBJ2-1; possible D gene TRBD2, 7 bases. The CDR3 contains 11 residues. The germline gives CDR1 SNHLY, CDR2 FYNNEI.

The V gene is TRBV6-5, the J gene TRBJ2-2; D gene ambiguous. The CDR3 totals 16 residues. The germline V and J ends were trimmed by 0 bases and 2 bases, with 10 bases remaining between them. Germline-derived CDR1 and CDR2 are MNHEY and SVGAGI. For the CDR3, the DNA is TGTGCCAGCAGTTACTCGACCAAGTCCAACACCGGGGAGCTGTTTTTT. This gives the protein CASSYSTKSNTGELFF.

This clone is a singleton in its sample. The chain carries TRBV11-2 and TRBJ2-3; D is uncertain. V was pared by 9 bases and J by 4 bases, with 11 bases between. The CDR3 is made up of 12 amino acids. The germline CDR1 and CDR2 sequences are SGHAT and FQNNGV. CDR3 in DNA: TGTGCCAGTAGCCTTTTCCCAGATACGCAGTATTTT. Residues: CASSLFPDTQYF. Full variable domain (rest looked up from reference TRBV11-2 and TRBJ2-3): EAGVAQSPRYKIIEKRQSVAFWCNPISGHATLYWYQQILGQGPKLLIQFQNNGVVDDSQLPKDRFSAERLKGVDSTLKIQPAKLEDSAVYLCASSLFPDTQYFGPGTRLTVL.

The chain combines TRBV9 with TRBJ2-3; TRBD2 aligns across 12 bases. This CDR3 spans 16 amino acids. The trim removed 0 bases at V and 4 bases at J, leaving 3 bases unmatched. Germline values: CDR1 SGDLS, CDR2 YYNGEE. This CDR3 is CASSVGLAGVSDTQYF. The CDR3 nucleotides are TGTGCCAGCAGCGTAGGACTAGCGGGGGTCTCAGATACGCAGTATTTT.

V gene TRBV7-2 combines with J gene TRBJ2-7; 10 bases line up with TRBD2. The CDR3 is 15 residues long. V shed 2 bases and J 7 bases; nucleotides not matched to a gene: 8. The germline gives CDR1 SGHTA, CDR2 FQGNSA. Written as DNA, the CDR3 is TGTGCCAGCAGCTTAACTAGCGGGGCACCTAGGGAGCAGTACTTC. Encoded protein: CASSLTSGAPREQYF.

The chain has TRBV29-1 and TRBJ1-1; no clear D. The CDR3 length is 11 residues. Deletions cut 8 bases from V and 4 bases from J, with 11 bases between. Germline CDR1 SQVTM, CDR2 ANQGSEA. The CDR3 region is CSSRLGTEAFF. CDR3 nucleotide sequence: TGCAGCTCCAGGTTGGGCACTGAAGCTTTCTTT.

V gene TRBV10-2 combines with J gene TRBJ1-1, with D maybe TRBD1 (6 bases). Germline V gives CDR1 WSHSY, CDR2 SAAADI. Trimming pared 6 bases from V and 3 bases from J, leaving 14 bases between. The CDR3 loop spans 14 amino acids. CDR3 residues: CASSIRRGDTEAFF. Here the CDR3 DNA reads TGCGCCAGCAGCATTCGCAGGGGCGACACTGAAGCTTTCTTT.

The chain is built from TRBV6-5 and TRBJ2-7; TRBD2 is a possible D gene (6 bases). Per the germline V gene, CDR1 is MNHEY and CDR2 is SVGAGI. This CDR3 contains 13 residues. Trimming shortened V by 6 bases and J by 5 bases, and 14 bases separated the two germline ends. This CDR3 is CASSPVGGHEQYF. CDR3 in DNA: TGTGCCAGCAGCCCGGTGGGAGGCCACGAGCAGTACTTC.

The chain couples TRBV2 to TRBJ2-1; 13 nucleotides line up with TRBD2. Germline V gives CDR1 SNHLY, CDR2 FYNNEI. V lost 0 bases, J lost 8 bases, and 10 bases stayed unmatched. The CDR3 covers 18 residues. CDR3 nucleotides: TGTGCCAGCAGTGAAGCGCCCCTGACTAGCGGGGGGAGCCATGAGCAGTTCTTC. This sequence encodes CASSEAPLTSGGSHEQFF.

V and J are TRBV6-6 and TRBJ2-7; D ambiguous. Deletions cut 4 bases from V and 3 bases from J, with 10 bases between. The CDR3 spans 13 residues. The germline gives CDR1 MNHNY, CDR2 SVGAGI (reference sequence). The CDR3 DNA reads as TGTGCCAGCAGTTGGCCAGGAGACTACGAGCAGTACTTC. It yields the protein CASSWPGDYEQYF.

The rearrangement uses TRBV4-1 and TRBJ2-5; 7 nucleotides match TRBD2. Germline V gene data show CDR1 as MGHRA and CDR2 as YSYEKL. The CDR3 totals 14 residues. J gave up 5 bases and V 1 base, and 4 bases lay outside the gene matches. Here the CDR3 DNA reads TGCGCCAGCAGCCAAGTGGGGGGGAAGGAGACCCAGTACTTC. This codes for CASSQVGGKETQYF.

The CDR3 sequence is CASSEEEGLGNTIYF. CDR3 in DNA: TGTGCCAGCAGTGAGGAGGAGGGGCTTGGAAACACCATATATTTT. The chain links TRBV2 to TRBJ1-3, with a tentative D call TRBD1 (5 bases). CDR1 and CDR2 (germline): SNHLY, FYNNEI. CDR3 length: 15 amino acids. Deletions cut 3 bases from V and 3 bases from J, with 12 bases between. The variable domain in full, completed from reference TRBV2 and TRBJ1-3, reads EPEVTQTPSHQVTQMGQEVILRCVPISNHLYFYWYRQILGQKVEFLVSFYNNEISEKSEIFDDQFSVERPDGSNFTLKIRSTKLEDSAMYFCASSEEEGLGNTIYFGEGSWLTVV.

The CDR3 sequence is CASSQDVQFNEQFF. CDR3 sequence (DNA): TGCGCCAGCAGCCAAGACGTCCAGTTCAATGAGCAGTTCTTC. The chain joins TRBV4-1 to TRBJ2-1; D uncertain. CDR1 MGHRA and CDR2 YSYEKL come from the germline V gene. CDR3 size: 14 residues. Trimming shortened V by 0 bases and J by 6 bases, and 9 bases separated the two germline ends.